This TCR beta chain was retrieved from a study of cytomegalovirus exposure and HLA in healthy donors. V lost 0 bases to trimming and J lost 4 bases, with 13 bases between them. Germline-derived CDR1 and CDR2 are SQVTM and ANQGSEA. CDR3 length: 15 amino acids. PCR used 60 Vbeta primers and 13 Jbeta primers. Profiling relied on immunoSEQ multiplex PCR, and the TCRdb table lists in-frame clones only, not all of them. This table has roughly 90,000 clones, around 79% appearing once. This sequence was found in a woman aged 40-49 years in good health and CMV-seropositive. The sample taken for sequencing was PBMCs. The chain has TRBV29-1 and TRBJ2-1; tentatively, D is TRBD1 (5 bases). The CDR3 is CSVEDRAGNYNEQFF. The CDR3 DNA reads as TGCAGCGTTGAAGATCGGGCAGGGAATTACAATGAGCAGTTCTTC.